A single sample gave rise to the 9 T cell receptor beta chains below, sequenced in a study of shared T cell receptors in the human thymus. The repertoire was sequenced with immunoSEQ multiplex PCR; TCRdb's copy has only in-frame clones and lacks some. The data hold under 850,000 clones, with roughly 90% observed a single time. This same sample was also part of a study on human thymus T cells.

Sequencing was carried out using thymocytes. These receptor sequences come from a boy under three years old with a congenital heart defect.

J is TRBJ2-1 and V is TRBV4-2, with 13 positions matching TRBD2. Germline V lookup: CDR1 LGHNA, CDR2 YNFKEQ. The V segment lost 3 bases and the J segment 8 bases; nucleotides outside the gene matches: 7. The CDR3 has 16 amino acids. CDR3 sequence reads: CASSHPGTSGTYEQFF. As DNA, the CDR3 is TGTGCCAGCAGCCACCCCGGGACTAGCGGGACCTATGAGCAGTTCTTC.

The J gene is TRBJ2-1, the V gene TRBV27; 10 nucleotides match TRBD1. CDR3 length equals 16 residues. The germline CDR1 and CDR2 sequences are MNHEY and SMNVEV (reference sequence). The trim removed 4 bases at V and 7 bases at J, leaving 10 bases unmatched. The CDR3 region is CASSSPRDRGTNEQFF. The CDR3 coding sequence is TGTGCCAGCAGTTCCCCCAGGGACAGGGGCACTAATGAGCAGTTCTTC.

This chain connects TRBV7-2 to TRBJ2-7; 10 bases agree with TRBD2. Trimming cost V 3 bases and J 1 base; bases outside gene matches: 12. CDR1 and CDR2 (germline): SGHTA, FQGNSA. The CDR3 runs 18 residues. The DNA for the CDR3 is TGTGCCAGCAGCTTGGTCCCCCCGGCTAGCGGGAGATCCTACGAGCAGTACTTC. Residues: CASSLVPPASGRSYEQYF.

The V gene is TRBV4-2, the J gene TRBJ2-1, with TRBD2 as a possible D gene (5 bases). With 1 base removed from V and 6 bases from J, the gap between germline ends came to 10 bases. CDR1 and CDR2 from the germline V gene are LGHNA and YNFKEQ. The length of the CDR3 is 14 residues. Written as DNA, the CDR3 is TGTGCCAGCAGCCAAGTTACGGGGAGCAATGAGCAGTTCTTC. This sequence encodes CASSQVTGSNEQFF.

This chain uses TRBV11-3 with TRBJ2-3, with 7 positions matching TRBD2. CDR3 length: 18 residues. After removal of 6 bases from V and 3 bases from J, the junction contained 18 bases not matched to a gene. Germline V gene sequence: CDR1 SGHNT, CDR2 YENEEA. CDR3 residues: CASSLRLGRGYRTDTQYF. The CDR3 nucleotides are TGTGCCAGCAGTCTTAGGTTGGGGCGGGGGTATAGAACAGATACGCAGTATTTT.

CDR3 region: CASSTDRETSGNTIYF. CDR3 nucleotide sequence: TGTGCCAGCAGTACCGACAGGGAAACCTCTGGAAACACCATATATTTT. The chain uses TRBV28 and TRBJ1-3; 7 bases line up with TRBD1. This CDR3 contains 16 residues. Germline V CDR1 and CDR2: MDHEN, SYDVKM. V shed 5 bases and J 0 bases; nucleotides not matched to a gene: 7.

The chain combines TRBV5-1 with TRBJ2-1; 10 bases agree with TRBD2. With 3 bases clipped from V and 4 bases from J, the junction kept 7 bases outside the gene matches. Germline CDR1 and CDR2: SGHRS and YFSETQ. This CDR3 contains 16 residues. DNA of the CDR3: TGCGCCAGCAGCTCTCTCCTAGCGGGGGCGTACAATGAGCAGTTCTTC. It is translated as CASSSLLAGAYNEQFF.

This clone appeared a single time. CDR3 residues: CASGLDVRGTYEQYF. CDR3 DNA sequence: TGTGCTAGTGGTTTGGACGTTAGGGGCACCTACGAGCAGTACTTC. The rearrangement uses TRBV12-5 and TRBJ2-7; D is possibly TRBD1 (5 bases). V lost 1 base, J lost 2 bases, and 12 bases lay in between. Germline V gene data show CDR1 as LGHNT and CDR2 as FRNRAP. The CDR3 spans 15 residues.

The V and J genes are TRBV5-4 and TRBJ1-6; 7 bases are a match to TRBD1. Germline-derived CDR1 and CDR2 are SGHNT and YYREEE (reference sequence). Trimming at V came to 4 bases and at J to 5 bases, leaving 6 bases not matched to a gene. CDR3 length equals 15 residues. The CDR3 spells CASSRTGQNNSPLHF. The CDR3 DNA reads TGTGCCAGCAGCCGAACGGGACAGAATAATTCACCCCTCCACTTT.